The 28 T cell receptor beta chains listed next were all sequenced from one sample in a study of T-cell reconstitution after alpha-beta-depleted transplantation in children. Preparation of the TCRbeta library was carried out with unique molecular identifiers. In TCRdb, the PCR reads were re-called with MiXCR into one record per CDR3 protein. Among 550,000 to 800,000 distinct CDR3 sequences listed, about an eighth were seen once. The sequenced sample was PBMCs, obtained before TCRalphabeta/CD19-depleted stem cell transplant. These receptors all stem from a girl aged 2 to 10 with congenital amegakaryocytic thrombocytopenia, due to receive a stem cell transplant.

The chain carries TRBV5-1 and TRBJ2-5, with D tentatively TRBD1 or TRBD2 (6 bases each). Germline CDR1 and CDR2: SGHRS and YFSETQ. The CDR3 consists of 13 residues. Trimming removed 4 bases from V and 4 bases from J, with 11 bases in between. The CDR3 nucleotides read TGCGCCAGCAGCGCACAGGGAGGAGAGACCCAGTACTTC. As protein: CASSAQGGETQYF.

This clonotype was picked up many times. This CDR3 is CSYPGQVLSGRNEQFF. In DNA, the CDR3 is TGCAGTTACCCGGGACAGGTACTTAGCGGGAGAAATGAGCAGTTCTTC. The chain carries TRBV20-1 and TRBJ2-1, with D perhaps matching TRBD2 (9 bases). Germline V lookup: CDR1 DFQATT, CDR2 SNEGSKA (reference sequence). The V gene lost 8 bases and the J gene lost 7 bases, with 27 bases spanning the gap. CDR3 length: 16 residues.

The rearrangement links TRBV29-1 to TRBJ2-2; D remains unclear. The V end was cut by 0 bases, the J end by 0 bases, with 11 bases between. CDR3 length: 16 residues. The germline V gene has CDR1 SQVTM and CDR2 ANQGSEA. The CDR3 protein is CSVEDIDGSNTGELFF. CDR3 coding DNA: TGCAGCGTTGAAGATATAGACGGATCGAACACCGGGGAGCTGTTTTTT.

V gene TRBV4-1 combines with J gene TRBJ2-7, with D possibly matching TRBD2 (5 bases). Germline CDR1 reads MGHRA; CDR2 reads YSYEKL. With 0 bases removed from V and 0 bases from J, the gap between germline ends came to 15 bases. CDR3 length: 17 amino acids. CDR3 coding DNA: TGCGCCAGCAGCCAAGATTGGAGGCGGACCAACTCCTACGAGCAGTACTTC. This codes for CASSQDWRRTNSYEQYF.

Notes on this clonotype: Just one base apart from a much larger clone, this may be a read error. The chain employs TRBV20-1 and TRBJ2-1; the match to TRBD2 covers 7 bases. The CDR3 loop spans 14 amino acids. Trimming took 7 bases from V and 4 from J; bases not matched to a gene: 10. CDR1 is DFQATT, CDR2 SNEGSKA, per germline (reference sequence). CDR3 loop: CSGEGLADYNEQFF. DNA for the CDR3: TGCAGTGGGGAAGGGCTAGCGGATTACAATGAGCAGTTCTTC.

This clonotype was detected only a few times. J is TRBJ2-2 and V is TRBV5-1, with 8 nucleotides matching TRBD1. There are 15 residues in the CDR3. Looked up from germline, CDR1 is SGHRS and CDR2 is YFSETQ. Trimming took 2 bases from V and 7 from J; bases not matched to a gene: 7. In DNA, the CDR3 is TGCGCCAGCAGCTTTAGGCAGGGGGCCGACGGGGAGCTGTTTTTT. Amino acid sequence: CASSFRQGADGELFF.

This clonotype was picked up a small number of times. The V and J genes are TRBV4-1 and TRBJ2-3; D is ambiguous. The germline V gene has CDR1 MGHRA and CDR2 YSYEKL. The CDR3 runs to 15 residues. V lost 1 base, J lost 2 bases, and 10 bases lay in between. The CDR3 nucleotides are TGCGCCAGCAGCCAAGGGTCCCCGTTCACAGATACGCAGTATTTT. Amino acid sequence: CASSQGSPFTDTQYF.

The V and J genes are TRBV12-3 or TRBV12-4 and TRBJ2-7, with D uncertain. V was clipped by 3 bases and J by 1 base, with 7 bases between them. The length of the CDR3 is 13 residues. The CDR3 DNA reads TGTGCCAGCAGTTTTGAACCTTCCTACGAGCAGTACTTC. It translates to CASSFEPSYEQYF.

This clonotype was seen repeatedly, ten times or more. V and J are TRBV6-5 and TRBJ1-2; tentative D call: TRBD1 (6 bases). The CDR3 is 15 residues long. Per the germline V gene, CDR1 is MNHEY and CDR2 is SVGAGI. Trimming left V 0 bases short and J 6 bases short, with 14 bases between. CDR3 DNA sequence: TGTGCCAGCAGTTACTCCCAGGGGATTTTGAATGGCTACACCTTC. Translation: CASSYSQGILNGYTF.

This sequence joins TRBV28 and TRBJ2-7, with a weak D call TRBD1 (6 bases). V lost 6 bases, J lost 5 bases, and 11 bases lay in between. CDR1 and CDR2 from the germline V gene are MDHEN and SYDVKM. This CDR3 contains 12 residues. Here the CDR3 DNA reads TGTGCCAGCAGCCTCCCAGGGGACGAGCAGTACTTC. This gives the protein CASSLPGDEQYF.

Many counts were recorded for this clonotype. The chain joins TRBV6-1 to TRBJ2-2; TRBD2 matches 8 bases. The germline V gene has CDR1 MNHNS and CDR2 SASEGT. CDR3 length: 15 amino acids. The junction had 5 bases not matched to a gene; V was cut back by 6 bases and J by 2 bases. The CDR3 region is CASSNLAGNTGELFF. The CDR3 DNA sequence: TGTGCCAGCAGCAACTTAGCGGGAAACACCGGGGAGCTGTTTTTT.

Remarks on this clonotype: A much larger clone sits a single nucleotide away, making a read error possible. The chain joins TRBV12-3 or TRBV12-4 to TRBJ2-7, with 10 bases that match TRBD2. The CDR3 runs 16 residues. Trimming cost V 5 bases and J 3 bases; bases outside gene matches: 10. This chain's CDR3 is CASSLEGLATFYEQYF. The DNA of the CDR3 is TGTGCCAGCAGTCTAGAGGGACTAGCGACTTTCTACGAGCAGTACTTC.

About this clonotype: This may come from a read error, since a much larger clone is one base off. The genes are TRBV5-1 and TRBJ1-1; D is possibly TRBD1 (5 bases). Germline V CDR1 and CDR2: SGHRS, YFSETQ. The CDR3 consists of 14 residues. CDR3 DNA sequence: TGCTCCAGCAGCCAAGCTGGACAGAACACTGAAGCTTTCTTT. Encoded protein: CSSSQAGQNTEAFF. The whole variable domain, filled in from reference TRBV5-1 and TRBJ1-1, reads KAGVTQTPRYLIKTRGQQVTLSCSPISGHRSVSWYQQTPGQGLQFLFEYFSETQRNKGNFPGRFSGRQFSNSRSEMNVSTLELGDSALYLCSSSQAGQNTEAFFGQGTRLTVV.

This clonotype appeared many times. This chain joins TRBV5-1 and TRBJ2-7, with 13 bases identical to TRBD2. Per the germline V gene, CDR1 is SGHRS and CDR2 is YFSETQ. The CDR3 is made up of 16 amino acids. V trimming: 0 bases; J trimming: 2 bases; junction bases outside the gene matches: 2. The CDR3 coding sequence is TGCGCCAGCAGCTTGGAAGGACTAGCGGGAGCCTACGAGCAGTACTTC. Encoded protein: CASSLEGLAGAYEQYF.

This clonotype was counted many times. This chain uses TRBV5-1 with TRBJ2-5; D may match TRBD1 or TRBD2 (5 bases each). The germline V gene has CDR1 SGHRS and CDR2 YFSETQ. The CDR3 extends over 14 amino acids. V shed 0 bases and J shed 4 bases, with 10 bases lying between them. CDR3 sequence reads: CASSLEGRGETQYF. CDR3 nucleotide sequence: TGCGCCAGCAGCTTGGAGGGACGAGGAGAGACCCAGTACTTC. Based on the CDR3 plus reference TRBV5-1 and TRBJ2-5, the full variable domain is KAGVTQTPRYLIKTRGQQVTLSCSPISGHRSVSWYQQTPGQGLQFLFEYFSETQRNKGNFPGRFSGRQFSNSRSEMNVSTLELGDSALYLCASSLEGRGETQYFGPGTRLLVL.

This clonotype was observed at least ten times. The CDR3 nucleotides are TGTGCCAGCAGTTCCTGGACTAGCGGGCGAGAGACCCAGTACTTC. Its translation: CASSSWTSGRETQYF. The chain recombines TRBV12-3 or TRBV12-4 with TRBJ2-5; 11 bases agree with TRBD2. The CDR3 extends over 15 amino acids. Trimming cost V 4 bases and J 4 bases; bases outside gene matches: 5.

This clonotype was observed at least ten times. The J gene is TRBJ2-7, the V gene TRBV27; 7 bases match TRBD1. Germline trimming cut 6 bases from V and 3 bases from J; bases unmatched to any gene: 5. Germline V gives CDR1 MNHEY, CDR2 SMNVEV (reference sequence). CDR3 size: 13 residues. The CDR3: CASRGTADYEQYF. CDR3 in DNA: TGTGCCAGCAGAGGGACAGCGGACTACGAGCAGTACTTC.

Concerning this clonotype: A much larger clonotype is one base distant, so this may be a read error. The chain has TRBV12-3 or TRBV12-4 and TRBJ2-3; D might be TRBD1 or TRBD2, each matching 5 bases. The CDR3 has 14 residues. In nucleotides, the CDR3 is TGTGCCAGCACCTCTTCGGGGAGAACAGGTACGCAGTATTTT. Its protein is CASTSSGRTGTQYF.

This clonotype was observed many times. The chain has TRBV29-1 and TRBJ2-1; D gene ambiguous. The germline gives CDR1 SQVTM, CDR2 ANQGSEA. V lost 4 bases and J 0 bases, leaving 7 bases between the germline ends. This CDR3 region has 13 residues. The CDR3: CSVVVSSYNEQFF. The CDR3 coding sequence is TGCAGCGTTGTGGTAAGCTCCTACAATGAGCAGTTCTTC.

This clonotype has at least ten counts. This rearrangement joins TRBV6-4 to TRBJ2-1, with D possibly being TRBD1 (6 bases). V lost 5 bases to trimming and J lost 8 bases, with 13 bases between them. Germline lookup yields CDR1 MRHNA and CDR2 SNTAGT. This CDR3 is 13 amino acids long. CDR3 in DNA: TGTGCCAGCAGTATACAGGGCGTAGATGAGCAGTTCTTC. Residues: CASSIQGVDEQFF.

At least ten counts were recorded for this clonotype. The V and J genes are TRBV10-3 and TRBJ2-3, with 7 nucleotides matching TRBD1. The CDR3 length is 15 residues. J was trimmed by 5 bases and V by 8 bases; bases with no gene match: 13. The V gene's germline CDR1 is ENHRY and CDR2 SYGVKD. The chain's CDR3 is CAIASRTGEGDTQYF. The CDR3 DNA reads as TGTGCCATCGCGAGCCGAACAGGGGAAGGAGATACGCAGTATTTT.

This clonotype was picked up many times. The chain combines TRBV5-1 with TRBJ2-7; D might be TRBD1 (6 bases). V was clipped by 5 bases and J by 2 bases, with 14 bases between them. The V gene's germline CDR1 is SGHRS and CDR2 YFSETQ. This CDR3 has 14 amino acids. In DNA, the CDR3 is TGCGCCAGCAGATTAAACCCAGGGGCCTACGAGCAGTACTTC. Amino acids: CASRLNPGAYEQYF.

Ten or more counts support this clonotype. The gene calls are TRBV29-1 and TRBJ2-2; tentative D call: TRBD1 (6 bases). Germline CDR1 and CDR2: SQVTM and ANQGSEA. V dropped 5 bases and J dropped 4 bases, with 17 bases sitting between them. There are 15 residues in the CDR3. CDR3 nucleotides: TGCAGCGTTCTCTTCCGGGACATCGGCACCGGGGAGCTGTTTTTT. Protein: CSVLFRDIGTGELFF.

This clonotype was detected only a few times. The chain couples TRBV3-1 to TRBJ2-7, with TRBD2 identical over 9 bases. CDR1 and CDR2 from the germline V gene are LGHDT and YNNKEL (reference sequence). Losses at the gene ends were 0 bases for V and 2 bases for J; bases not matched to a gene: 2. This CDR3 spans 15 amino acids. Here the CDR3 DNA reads TGTGCCAGCAGCCAAGACCTAGCGGGACCCTACGAGCAGTACTTC. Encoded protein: CASSQDLAGPYEQYF.

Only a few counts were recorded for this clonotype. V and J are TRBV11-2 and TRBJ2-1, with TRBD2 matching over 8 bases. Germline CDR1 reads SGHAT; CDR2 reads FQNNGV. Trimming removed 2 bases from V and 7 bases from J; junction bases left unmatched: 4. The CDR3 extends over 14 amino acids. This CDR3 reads CASSLHPSGNEQFF. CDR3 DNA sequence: TGTGCCAGCAGCTTACACCCTAGCGGGAATGAGCAGTTCTTC.

The CDR3 DNA reads TGTGCCAGCGGGTCCCTAGTAGCGGGACTTGAGGTAGAGCTGTTTTTT. It yields the protein CASGSLVAGLEVELFF. This chain links TRBV12-3 or TRBV12-4 with TRBJ2-2, with TRBD2 matching over 8 bases. The CDR3 runs to 16 residues. Losses at the gene ends were 8 bases for V and 11 bases for J; bases not matched to a gene: 19.

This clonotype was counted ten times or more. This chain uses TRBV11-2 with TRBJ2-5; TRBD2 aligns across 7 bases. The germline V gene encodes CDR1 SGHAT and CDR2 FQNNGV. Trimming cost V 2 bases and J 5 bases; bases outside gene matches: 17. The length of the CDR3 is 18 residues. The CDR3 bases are TGTGCCAGCAGCTTACGTTTGTCCCGGGAGGTAAAGCGGGAGACCCAGTACTTC. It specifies CASSLRLSREVKRETQYF.

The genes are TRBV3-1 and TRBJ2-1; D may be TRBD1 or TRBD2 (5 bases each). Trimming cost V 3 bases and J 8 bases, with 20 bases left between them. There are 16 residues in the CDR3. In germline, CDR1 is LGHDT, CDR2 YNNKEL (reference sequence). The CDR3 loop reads CASSQVVGRHGDEQFF. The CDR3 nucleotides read TGTGCCAGCAGCCAGGTGGTGGGACGTCACGGGGATGAGCAGTTCTTC.